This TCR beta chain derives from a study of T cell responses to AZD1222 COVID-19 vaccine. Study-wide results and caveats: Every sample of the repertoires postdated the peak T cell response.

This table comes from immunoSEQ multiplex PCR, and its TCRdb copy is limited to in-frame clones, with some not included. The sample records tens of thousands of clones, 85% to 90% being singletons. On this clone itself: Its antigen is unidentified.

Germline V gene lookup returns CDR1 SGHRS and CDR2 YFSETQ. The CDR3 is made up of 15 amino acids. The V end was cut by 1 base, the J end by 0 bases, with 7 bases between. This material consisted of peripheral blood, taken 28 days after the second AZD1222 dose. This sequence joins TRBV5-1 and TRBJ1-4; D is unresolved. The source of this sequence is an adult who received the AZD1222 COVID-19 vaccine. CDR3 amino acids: CASSLLTSTNEKLFF. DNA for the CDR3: TGCGCCAGCAGCTTGCTGACGTCAACTAATGAAAAACTGTTTTTT.